A selection of T cell receptor beta chains follows, all from one sample in a study of graft-versus-host responses after intestinal transplantation. Clones were read by immunoSEQ multiplex PCR, and TCRdb kept only the in-frame ones, dropping some. The profile shows roughly 92,000 clones, 90% of them singletons. No antigen has been assigned to these receptors. The sequencing used unstimulated CD4+ T cells sorted from spleen or lymph node cells, collected before intestinal transplant. All receptors derive from a human donor who received an intestinal transplant. CDR3s include the opening cysteine and the closing phenylalanine or tryptophan. The D gene is left open where the match is weak. For some rows the clone size is stated as once, few or many, or as a class when expanded; others skip it.

j_gene	abundance	v_gene	d_gene	len	CDR3aa	CDR3nt
TRBJ2-7	NA	TRBV7-2	NA	13	CASSLVRLYEQYF	TGTGCCAGCAGCTTAGTTCGTCTCTACGAGCAGTACTTC
TRBJ2-2	NA	TRBV10-1	NA	14	CASRADPEGGELFF	TGCGCCAGCAGAGCCGACCCAGAGGGCGGGGAGCTGTTTTTT
TRBJ2-1	NA	TRBV10-3	TRBD2	17	CAISDRTNQRGGNEQFF	TGTGCCATCAGTGACCGGACTAATCAGCGGGGGGGCAATGAGCAGTTCTTC
TRBJ2-5	NA	TRBV9	TRBD1	14	CASSTSTGPETQYF	TGTGCCAGCAGCACCTCGACAGGGCCGGAGACCCAGTACTTC
TRBJ1-2	NA	TRBV4-2	NA	13	CASSQGSGNGYTF	TGTGCCAGCAGCCAAGGGTCGGGGAATGGCTACACCTTC
TRBJ2-7	NA	TRBV19	NA	14	CATTTAGNTYEQYF	TGTGCCACCACGACGGCAGGCAACACCTACGAGCAGTACTTC
TRBJ2-1	NA	TRBV6-6	NA	11	CASSPYNEQFF	TGTGCCAGCAGTCCTTACAATGAGCAGTTCTTC
TRBJ2-5	NA	TRBV7-9	NA	16	CASSPRRAGLQETQYF	TGTGCCAGCAGCCCCCGTAGGGCGGGTCTACAAGAGACCCAGTACTTC
TRBJ2-7	NA	TRBV12-5	NA	14	CASGLGDSGYEQYF	TGTGCTAGTGGTTTGGGAGATTCCGGTTACGAGCAGTACTTC
TRBJ1-5	once	TRBV7-9	TRBD1	15	CASSLGTGDHQPQHF	TGTGCCAGCAGCTTAGGGACAGGGGATCATCAGCCCCAGCATTTT
TRBJ2-7	NA	TRBV2	NA	13	CASRQTSGYEQYF	TGTGCCAGCAGGCAGACTAGTGGTTACGAGCAGTACTTC
TRBJ1-2	NA	TRBV18	NA	11	CASSPGLGYTF	TGTGCCAGCTCACCAGGGCTTGGCTACACCTTC
TRBJ2-2	NA	TRBV10-3	NA	14	CAISLGENTGELFF	TGTGCCATCAGTTTAGGGGAGAACACCGGGGAGCTGTTTTTT
TRBJ2-1	NA	TRBV10-1	NA	13	CASSESSGNEQFF	TGCGCCAGCAGTGAGTCTTCGGGGAATGAGCAGTTCTTC
TRBJ2-1	NA	TRBV9	TRBD2	13	CASSAGTSGEKFF	TGTGCCAGCAGCGCCGGGACTAGCGGGGAGAAGTTCTTC
TRBJ2-1	NA	TRBV10-3	TRBD2	13	CAITGGTYNEQFF	TGTGCCATCACCGGGGGGACCTACAATGAGCAGTTCTTC
TRBJ1-5	NA	TRBV6-1	NA	12	CNPRVIFQPQHF	TGCAACCCGAGGGTTATCTTTCAGCCCCAGCATTTT
TRBJ2-5	NA	TRBV7-6	TRBD1	16	CASSLARDRVLETQYF	TGTGCCAGCAGCTTAGCGCGGGACAGGGTCCTGGAGACCCAGTACTTC
TRBJ1-1	NA	TRBV10-3	NA	14	CAISSGVAMPEAFF	TGTGCCATCTCCTCCGGGGTGGCTATGCCTGAAGCTTTCTTT
TRBJ2-2	NA	TRBV5-4	TRBD2	16	CASSRAGGPSTGELFF	TGTGCCAGCAGCCGAGCGGGGGGACCATCTACCGGGGAGCTGTTTTTT
TRBJ1-5	NA	TRBV27	NA	14	CASSSGFLNQPQHF	TGTGCCAGCAGTTCAGGGTTCCTCAATCAGCCCCAGCATTTT
TRBJ1-5	NA	TRBV5-8	NA	10	CASINQPQHF	TGTGCCAGTATCAATCAGCCCCAGCATTTT
TRBJ2-2	NA	TRBV11-2	NA	12	CASSPGAGELFF	TGTGCCAGCAGCCCAGGGGCCGGGGAGCTGTTTTTT
TRBJ2-1	NA	TRBV7-9	TRBD2	14	CASSPSGGAAEQFF	TGTGCCAGCAGCCCTAGCGGGGGGGCCGCTGAGCAGTTCTTC
TRBJ2-1	NA	TRBV9	TRBD1	15	CASSAGDRYYNEQFF	TGTGCCAGCAGCGCCGGGGACAGGTATTACAATGAGCAGTTCTTC
TRBJ2-1	NA	TRBV9	TRBD2	16	CASSVELAGPYNEQFF	TGTGCCAGCAGCGTAGAACTAGCGGGGCCCTACAATGAGCAGTTCTTC
TRBJ2-5	NA	TRBV10-3	TRBD2	14	CAISEGGGWETQYF	TGTGCCATCAGTGAAGGCGGGGGGTGGGAGACCCAGTACTTC
TRBJ2-3	NA	TRBV29-1	NA	16	CSVESVRGHSTDTQYF	TGCAGCGTTGAATCTGTCAGGGGACATAGCACAGATACGCAGTATTTT
TRBJ2-5	NA	TRBV7-9	NA	12	CASSQDWGTQYF	TGTGCCAGCAGCCAGGACTGGGGGACCCAGTACTTC
TRBJ1-6	once	TRBV7-9	TRBD1	16	CASSLTTGSDNSPLHF	TGTGCCAGCAGCTTAACGACAGGGTCGGATAATTCACCCCTCCACTTT
TRBJ1-6	NA	TRBV9	NA	16	CASSPPPTAGYSPLHF	TGTGCCAGCAGCCCCCCCCCGACGGCGGGATACTCACCCCTCCACTTT
TRBJ2-3	once	TRBV2	TRBD2	18	CASRATSGGPPSTDTQYF	TGTGCCAGCAGGGCCACTAGCGGGGGGCCACCTAGCACAGATACGCAGTATTTT
TRBJ2-2	NA	TRBV5-1	TRBD1	16	CASSSTGTGGYGELFF	TGCGCCAGCAGCTCCACCGGGACAGGGGGATACGGGGAGCTGTTTTTT
TRBJ1-6	NA	TRBV7-8	TRBD1	14	CASNTGTANSPLHF	TGTGCCAGCAACACCGGGACAGCTAATTCACCCCTCCACTTT
TRBJ1-6	few	TRBV6-5	NA	14	CASSYSSHGSPLHF	TGTGCCAGCAGTTACTCGTCTCACGGTTCACCCCTCCACTTT
TRBJ2-2	NA	TRBV7-3	NA	16	CASSPGGGATTGELFF	TGTGCCAGCAGCCCCGGTGGTGGGGCCACCACCGGGGAGCTGTTTTTT
TRBJ1-1	NA	TRBV6-5	NA	14	CASSYSGLNTEAFF	TGTGCCAGCAGTTACTCCGGACTTAACACTGAAGCTTTCTTT
TRBJ1-1	NA	TRBV7-3	NA	15	CASSLRGLDNTEAFF	TGTGCCAGCAGCTTACGCGGACTGGACAACACTGAAGCTTTCTTT
TRBJ1-1	NA	TRBV2	TRBD1	14	CASSEGDSNTEAFF	TGTGCCAGCAGTGAGGGGGACAGCAACACTGAAGCTTTCTTT
TRBJ2-7	NA	TRBV14	NA	15	CASSQGWGGGYEQYF	TGTGCCAGCAGCCAAGGCTGGGGGGGCGGCTACGAGCAGTACTTC
TRBJ1-6	few	TRBV6-5	NA	15	CASSYSEDDNSPLHF	TGTGCCAGCAGTTACTCGGAGGATGATAATTCACCCCTCCACTTT
TRBJ1-2	few	TRBV25-1	TRBD1	13	CASSATGGYGYTF	TGTGCCAGCAGTGCGACAGGGGGCTATGGCTACACCTTC
TRBJ2-7	NA	TRBV5-1	NA	15	CASSLPTGLFPEQYF	TGCGCCAGCAGCTTACCGACAGGCCTGTTCCCCGAGCAGTACTTC
TRBJ1-1	NA	TRBV5-4	TRBD1	14	CASSTGTGNTEAFF	TGTGCCAGCAGCACTGGGACAGGAAACACTGAAGCTTTCTTT
TRBJ1-1	NA	TRBV7-9	TRBD1	17	CASTQDRPRGVNTEAFF	TGTGCCAGCACCCAGGACAGGCCTAGGGGGGTGAACACTGAAGCTTTCTTT
TRBJ1-5	NA	TRBV6-1	TRBD1	15	CASSAAGTGPQPQHF	TGTGCCAGCAGTGCCGCCGGGACAGGGCCTCAGCCCCAGCATTTT
TRBJ2-7	few	TRBV27	NA	15	CASSFENPITYEQYF	TGTGCCAGCAGTTTTGAGAACCCTATTACCTACGAGCAGTACTTC
TRBJ1-3	NA	TRBV7-8	NA	14	CASSPGVPGNTIYF	TGTGCCAGCAGTCCAGGGGTCCCTGGAAACACCATATATTTT
TRBJ1-2	NA	TRBV5-6	NA	17	CASSPVGPGGGVYGYTF	TGTGCCAGCAGTCCAGTGGGCCCCGGGGGAGGGGTCTATGGCTACACCTTC